One sample yielded the 15 T cell receptor beta chains listed below, sequenced in a study of CD8+ T cells in alopecia areata. RNA extraction was followed by reverse transcription into cDNA, which acted as the sequencing template. Libraries were prepared by immunoSEQ multiplex PCR; TCRdb keeps only in-frame clonotypes and omits some of them. The sample holds some 130,000 clones; around 49% are singletons and the top ten take roughly a sixth. Specimen: CD8+ T cells sorted from blood, collected at week 0. These receptor sequences come from a human donor with alopecia areata.

The CDR3 DNA is TGTGCCACCAGCAGAGTCCGTACAGGGGTGGATGAAAAACTGTTTTTT. Protein product: CATSRVRTGVDEKLFF. V gene TRBV15 combines with J gene TRBJ1-4; 7 bases match TRBD1. J gave up 6 bases and V 1 base, and 8 bases lay outside the gene matches. The CDR3 is 16 residues long. Germline loops: CDR1 LNHNV, CDR2 YYDKDF (reference sequence).

The rearrangement uses TRBV5-4 and TRBJ2-3; D unclear. The CDR3 length is 15 residues. Germline CDR1 SGHNT, CDR2 YYREEE (reference sequence). Trimming left V 6 bases short and J 0 bases short, with 14 bases between. The CDR3 here is CASTTWEGSTDTQYF. The CDR3 bases are TGTGCCAGCACCACTTGGGAAGGCAGCACAGATACGCAGTATTTT.

V gene TRBV30 combines with J gene TRBJ1-2; 8 bases fit TRBD1. Germline CDR1 and CDR2: GTSNPN and SVGIG (reference sequence). CDR3 size: 14 residues. The J segment lost 0 bases and the V segment lost 4 bases, leaving 4 bases of the junction unmatched. The DNA for the CDR3 is TGTGCCTGGAAGGACAGGGCCTCTAACTATGGCTACACCTTC. Translating it yields CAWKDRASNYGYTF.

V usage is TRBV27 and J usage is TRBJ2-7; 8 bases agree with TRBD1. Trimming removed 5 bases from V and 3 bases from J; junction bases left unmatched: 6. The CDR3 runs 14 residues. Germline CDR1 reads MNHEY; CDR2 reads SMNVEV (reference sequence). CDR3 DNA sequence: TGTGCCAGCAGTCCGGACAGGGTCGTCTACGAGCAGTACTTC. This translates into CASSPDRVVYEQYF.

The genes are TRBV29-1 and TRBJ1-3; D not resolved. The germline V and J ends were trimmed by 6 bases and 0 bases, with 6 bases remaining between them. The CDR3 runs 12 residues. Germline CDR1 SQVTM, CDR2 ANQGSEA. CDR3 region: CSVTDSGNTIYF. CDR3 in DNA: TGCAGCGTCACTGACTCTGGAAACACCATATATTTT.

The gene calls are TRBV27 and TRBJ1-5, with a weak D call TRBD1 (6 bases). CDR1 and CDR2 from the germline V gene are MNHEY and SMNVEV (reference sequence). This CDR3 comprises 14 residues. V shed 6 bases and J shed 9 bases, with 18 bases lying between them. CDR3 sequence reads: CASRSTGPWGPQHF. For the CDR3, the DNA is TGTGCCAGCAGATCGACAGGTCCCTGGGGGCCCCAGCATTTT.

The chain is built from TRBV29-1 and TRBJ1-2; 7 bases match TRBD1. The CDR3 loop spans 11 amino acids. With V trimmed by 7 bases and J by 4 bases, 3 bases remained unmatched. Germline CDR1 SQVTM, CDR2 ANQGSEA. This CDR3 is CSAQGVYGYTF. In DNA form, the CDR3 reads TGCAGCGCGCAGGGGGTCTATGGCTACACCTTC.

The chain employs TRBV14 and TRBJ2-1; D is unresolved. CDR1 and CDR2 from the germline V gene are SGHDN and FVKESK. The CDR3 spans 15 residues. V lost 3 bases and J 2 bases, leaving 11 bases between the germline ends. CDR3 DNA sequence: TGTGCCAGCAGCCAGGGTCATGGGCCCTACAATGAGCAGTTCTTC. Protein: CASSQGHGPYNEQFF.

The chain joins TRBV29-1 to TRBJ2-7; the D gene could be TRBD1 or TRBD2 (5 bases each). The CDR3 has 12 residues. Germline V gene sequence: CDR1 SQVTM, CDR2 ANQGSEA. The germline V and J ends were trimmed by 7 bases and 5 bases, with 15 bases remaining between them. DNA for the CDR3: TGCAGCGGGGGACCCTACCCTCACGAGCAGTACTTC. This translates into CSGGPYPHEQYF.

The chain uses TRBV6-5 and TRBJ2-2, with 7 bases fitting TRBD1. Germline assignment: CDR1 MNHEY and CDR2 SVGAGI. The ends lost 5 bases at V and 3 bases at J; junction bases unmatched: 3. This CDR3 region has 14 residues. This CDR3 is CASSLTGDTGELFF. In nucleotides, the CDR3 is TGTGCCAGCAGTCTCACAGGGGACACCGGGGAGCTGTTTTTT.

This clone showed up just a few times. The genes are TRBV7-2 and TRBJ2-3; 11 bases fit TRBD2. Germline assignment: CDR1 SGHTA and CDR2 FQGNSA. Trimming at V came to 1 base and at J to 9 bases, leaving 3 bases not matched to a gene. The CDR3 covers 14 residues. The CDR3 is CASSLVSSGGTQYF. Written as DNA, the CDR3 is TGTGCCAGCAGCTTAGTCTCTAGCGGGGGGACGCAGTATTTT. The full variable domain, in which reference TRBV7-2 and TRBJ2-3 provide the parts outside the CDR3, is GAGVSQSPSNKVTEKGKDVELRCDPISGHTALYWYRQSLGQGLEFLIYFQGNSAPDKSGLPSDRFSAERTGGSVSTLTIQRTQQEDSAVYLCASSLVSSGGTQYFGPGTRLTVL.

V and J are TRBV6-5 and TRBJ2-7, with 9 nucleotides matching TRBD1. Germline CDR1 MNHEY, CDR2 SVGAGI. V lost 6 bases and J lost 7; bases outside the gene matches: 10. There are 14 residues in the CDR3. The CDR3 sequence is CASRLKQGAREQYF. The CDR3 DNA is TGTGCCAGCAGATTGAAACAGGGGGCGAGAGAGCAGTACTTC.

This chain uses TRBV6-5 with TRBJ2-5; no reliable D call. The ends were cut back, 4 bases at V and 5 bases at J, with 8 bases in the middle. Per germline, CDR1 MNHEY and CDR2 SVGAGI. The CDR3 consists of 12 residues. The CDR3 region is CASSSPVETQYF. CDR3 nucleotides: TGTGCCAGCAGTTCCCCGGTTGAGACCCAGTACTTC.

This clone has a handful of counts. The rearrangement links TRBV4-1 to TRBJ2-7; D unclear. Looked up from germline, CDR1 is MGHRA and CDR2 is YSYEKL. This CDR3 region has 14 residues. Trimming took off 0 bases at V and 2 bases at J, with 8 bases between the two ends. CDR3: CASSQDSNTYEQYF. The DNA of the CDR3 is TGCGCCAGCAGCCAAGATTCCAATACCTACGAGCAGTACTTC.

V and J are TRBV30 and TRBJ2-1, with TRBD1 matching 9 bases. J was trimmed by 10 bases and V by 1 base; bases with no gene match: 8. From germline, CDR1 is GTSNPN and CDR2 SVGIG (reference sequence). CDR3 length equals 14 residues. The CDR3 here is CAWSGWDRDREQFF. CDR3 nucleotides: TGTGCCTGGAGTGGCTGGGACAGGGATAGAGAGCAGTTCTTC.